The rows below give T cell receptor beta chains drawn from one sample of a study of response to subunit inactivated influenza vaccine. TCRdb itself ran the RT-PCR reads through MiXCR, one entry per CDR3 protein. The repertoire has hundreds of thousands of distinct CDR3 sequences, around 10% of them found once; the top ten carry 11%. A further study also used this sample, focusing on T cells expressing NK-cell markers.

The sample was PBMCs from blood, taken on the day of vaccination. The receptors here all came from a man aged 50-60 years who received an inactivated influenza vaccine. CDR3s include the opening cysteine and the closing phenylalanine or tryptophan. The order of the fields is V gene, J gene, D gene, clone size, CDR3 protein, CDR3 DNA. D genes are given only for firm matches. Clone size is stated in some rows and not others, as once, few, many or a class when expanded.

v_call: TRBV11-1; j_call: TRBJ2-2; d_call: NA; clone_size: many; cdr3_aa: CASSKLGRATGELFF; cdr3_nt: TGTGCCAGCAGCAAACTAGGAAGGGCCACCGGGGAGCTGTTTTTT
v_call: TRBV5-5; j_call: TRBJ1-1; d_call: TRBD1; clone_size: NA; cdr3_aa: CASIKNRGSAEAFF; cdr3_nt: TGTGCCAGCATCAAAAACAGGGGGTCGGCTGAAGCTTTCTTT
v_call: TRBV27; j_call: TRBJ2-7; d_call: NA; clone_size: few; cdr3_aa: CASSLRGRASYEQYF; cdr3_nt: TGTGCCAGCAGTTTGCGGGGCAGGGCCTCCTACGAGCAGTACTTC
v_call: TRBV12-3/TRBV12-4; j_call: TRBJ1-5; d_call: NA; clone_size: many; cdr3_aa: CASSLDRLQPQHF; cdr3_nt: TGTGCCAGCAGCTTGGACCGTCTTCAGCCCCAGCATTTT
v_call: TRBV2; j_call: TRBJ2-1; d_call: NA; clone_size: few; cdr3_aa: CASSEWGSSYNEQFF; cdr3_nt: TGTGCCAGCAGTGAGTGGGGGTCATCCTACAATGAGCAGTTCTTC
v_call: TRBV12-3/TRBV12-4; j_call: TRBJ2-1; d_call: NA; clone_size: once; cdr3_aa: CASSSYSGVSYNEQFF; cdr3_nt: TGTGCCAGCAGTTCTTATAGCGGAGTCTCCTACAATGAGCAGTTCTTC
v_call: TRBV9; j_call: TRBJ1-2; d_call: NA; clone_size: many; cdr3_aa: CASSAGWKANYGYTF; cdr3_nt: TGTGCCAGCAGCGCAGGGTGGAAGGCCAACTATGGCTACACCTTC
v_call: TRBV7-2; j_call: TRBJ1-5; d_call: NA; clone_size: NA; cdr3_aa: CASSLGVEFQPQHF; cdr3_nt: TGTGCCAGCAGCTTAGGGGTTGAGTTTCAGCCCCAGCATTTT
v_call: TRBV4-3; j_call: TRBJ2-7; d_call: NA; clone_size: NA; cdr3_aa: CASSQVRGTYEQYF; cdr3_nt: TGCGCCAGCAGCCAAGTGAGGGGCACCTACGAGCAGTACTTC
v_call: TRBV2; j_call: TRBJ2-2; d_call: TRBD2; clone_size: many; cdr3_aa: CASSELAGLNTGELFF; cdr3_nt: TGTGCCAGCAGTGAACTAGCGGGGCTGAACACCGGGGAGCTGTTTTTT
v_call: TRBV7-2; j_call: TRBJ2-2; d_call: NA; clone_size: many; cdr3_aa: CASSKDPSTGELFF; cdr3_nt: TGTGCCAGCAGCAAGGACCCATCGACCGGGGAGCTGTTTTTT